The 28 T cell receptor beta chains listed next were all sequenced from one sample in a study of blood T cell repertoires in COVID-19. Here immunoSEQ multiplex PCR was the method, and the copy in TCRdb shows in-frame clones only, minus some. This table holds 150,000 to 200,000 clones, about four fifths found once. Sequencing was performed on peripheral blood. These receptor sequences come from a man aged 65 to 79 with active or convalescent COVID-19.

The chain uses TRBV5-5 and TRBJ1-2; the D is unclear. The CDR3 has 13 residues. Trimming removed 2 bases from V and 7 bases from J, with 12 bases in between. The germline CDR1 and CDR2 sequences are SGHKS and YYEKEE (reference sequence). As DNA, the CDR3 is TGTGCCAGCAGCTTTCGGGTGGATAGTGGCTACACCTTC. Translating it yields CASSFRVDSGYTF.

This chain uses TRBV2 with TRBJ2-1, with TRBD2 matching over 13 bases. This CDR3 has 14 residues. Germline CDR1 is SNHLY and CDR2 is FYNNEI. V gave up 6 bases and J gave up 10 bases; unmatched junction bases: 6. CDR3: CASRRLAGGWEQFF. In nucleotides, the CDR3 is TGTGCCAGCAGACGACTAGCGGGGGGCTGGGAGCAGTTCTTC. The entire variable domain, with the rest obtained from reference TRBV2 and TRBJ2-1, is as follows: EPEVTQTPSHQVTQMGQEVILRCVPISNHLYFYWYRQILGQKVEFLVSFYNNEISEKSEIFDDQFSVERPDGSNFTLKIRSTKLEDSAMYFCASRRLAGGWEQFFGPGTRLTVL.

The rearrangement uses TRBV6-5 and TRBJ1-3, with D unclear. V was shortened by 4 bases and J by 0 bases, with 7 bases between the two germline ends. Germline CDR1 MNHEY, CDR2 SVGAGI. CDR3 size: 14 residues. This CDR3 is CASSSRDSGNTIYF. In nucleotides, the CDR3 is TGTGCCAGCAGTTCCCGGGACTCTGGAAACACCATATATTTT.

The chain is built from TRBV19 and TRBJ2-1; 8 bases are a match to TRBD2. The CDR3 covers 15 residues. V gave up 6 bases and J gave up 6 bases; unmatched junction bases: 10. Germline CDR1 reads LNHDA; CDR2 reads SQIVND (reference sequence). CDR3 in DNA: TGTGCCAGTAGCTTTACGGGAGGGCTCGGCAATGAGCAGTTCTTC. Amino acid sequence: CASSFTGGLGNEQFF. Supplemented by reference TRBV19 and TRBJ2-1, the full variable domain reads DGGITQSPKYLFRKEGQNVTLSCEQNLNHDAMYWYRQDPGQGLRLIYYSQIVNDFQKGDIAEGYSVSREKKESFPLTVTSAQKNPTAFYLCASSFTGGLGNEQFFGPGTRLTVL.

The CDR3 DNA follows: TGCGCCAGCAGGGGGGCGAAGTACACAGATACGCAGTATTTT. Its translation: CASRGAKYTDTQYF. The rearrangement joins TRBV10-1 to TRBJ2-3, with a tentative D call TRBD1 (6 bases). V shed 6 bases and J shed 2 bases, with 12 bases lying between them. The germline V gene encodes CDR1 WNHNN and CDR2 SYGVQD (reference sequence). The CDR3 runs 14 residues.

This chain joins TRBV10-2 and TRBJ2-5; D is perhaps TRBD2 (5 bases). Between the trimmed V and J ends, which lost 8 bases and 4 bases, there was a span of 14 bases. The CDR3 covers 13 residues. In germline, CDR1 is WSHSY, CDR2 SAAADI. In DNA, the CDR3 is TGCGCCAGCGGGCGGGCGGAAAGAGAGACCCAGTACTTC. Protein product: CASGRAERETQYF.

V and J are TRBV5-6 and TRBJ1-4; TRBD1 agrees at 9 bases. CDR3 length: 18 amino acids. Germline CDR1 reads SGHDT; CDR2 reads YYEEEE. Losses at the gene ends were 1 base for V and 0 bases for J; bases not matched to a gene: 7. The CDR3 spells CASSLWTGDFATNEKLFF. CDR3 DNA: TGTGCCAGCAGCTTGTGGACAGGGGACTTCGCAACTAATGAAAAACTGTTTTTT.

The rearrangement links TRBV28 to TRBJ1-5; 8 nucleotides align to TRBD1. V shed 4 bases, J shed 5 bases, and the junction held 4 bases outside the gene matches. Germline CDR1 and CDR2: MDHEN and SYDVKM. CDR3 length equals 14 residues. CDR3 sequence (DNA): TGTGCCAGCAGTTACACGACAGGGGATCAGCCCCAGCATTTT. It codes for CASSYTTGDQPQHF. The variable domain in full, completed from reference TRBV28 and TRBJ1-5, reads DVKVTQSSRYLVKRTGEKVFLECVQDMDHENMFWYRQDPGLGLRLIYFSYDVKMKEKGDIPEGYSVSREKKERFSLILESASTNQTSMYLCASSYTTGDQPQHFGDGTRLSIL.

The CDR3: CASSLGGSNNEQFF. CDR3 nucleotide sequence: TGTGCCAGCAGCTTGGGAGGGAGTAACAATGAGCAGTTCTTC. This chain connects TRBV5-6 to TRBJ2-1; D might be TRBD2 (5 bases). From germline, CDR1 is SGHDT and CDR2 YYEEEE. V was cut by 0 bases and J by 5 bases, with 9 bases left in between. The CDR3 is 14 residues long.

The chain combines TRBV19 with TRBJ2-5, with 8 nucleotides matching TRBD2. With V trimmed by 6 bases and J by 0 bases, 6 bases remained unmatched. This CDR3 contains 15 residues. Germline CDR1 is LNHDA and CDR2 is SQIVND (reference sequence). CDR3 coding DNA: TGTGCCAGTAGGGGCGGGGGGACGTACCAAGAGACCCAGTACTTC. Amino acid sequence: CASRGGGTYQETQYF. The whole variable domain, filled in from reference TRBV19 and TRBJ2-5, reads DGGITQSPKYLFRKEGQNVTLSCEQNLNHDAMYWYRQDPGQGLRLIYYSQIVNDFQKGDIAEGYSVSREKKESFPLTVTSAQKNPTAFYLCASRGGGTYQETQYFGPGTRLLVL.

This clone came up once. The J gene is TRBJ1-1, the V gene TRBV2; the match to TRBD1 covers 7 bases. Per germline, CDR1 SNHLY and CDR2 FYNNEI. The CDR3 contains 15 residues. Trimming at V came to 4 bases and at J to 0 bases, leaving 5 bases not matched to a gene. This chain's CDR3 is CASSVRGELNTEAFF. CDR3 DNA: TGTGCCAGCAGTGTCAGGGGGGAGCTGAACACTGAAGCTTTCTTT.

The CDR3 here is CASSLEGTETLYGYTF. Here the CDR3 DNA reads TGTGCCAGCAGCTTGGAAGGTACCGAGACTCTCTATGGCTACACCTTC. The rearrangement uses TRBV5-6 and TRBJ1-2; the D is unclear. This CDR3 has 16 residues. In germline, CDR1 is SGHDT, CDR2 YYEEEE. V shed 0 bases and J shed 4 bases, with 16 bases lying between them.

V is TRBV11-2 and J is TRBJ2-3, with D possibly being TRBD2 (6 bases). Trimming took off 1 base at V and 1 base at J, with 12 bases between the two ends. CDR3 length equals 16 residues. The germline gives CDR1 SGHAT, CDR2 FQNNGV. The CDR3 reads CASSLAEGSGTDTQYF. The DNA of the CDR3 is TGTGCCAGCAGCTTAGCGGAGGGGAGCGGCACAGATACGCAGTATTTT.

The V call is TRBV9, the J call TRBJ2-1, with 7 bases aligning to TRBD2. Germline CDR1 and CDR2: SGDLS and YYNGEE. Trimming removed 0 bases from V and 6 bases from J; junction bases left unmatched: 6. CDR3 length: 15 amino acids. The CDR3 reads CASSVGGRVRNEQFF. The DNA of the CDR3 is TGTGCCAGCAGCGTAGGGGGGAGGGTGCGCAATGAGCAGTTCTTC.

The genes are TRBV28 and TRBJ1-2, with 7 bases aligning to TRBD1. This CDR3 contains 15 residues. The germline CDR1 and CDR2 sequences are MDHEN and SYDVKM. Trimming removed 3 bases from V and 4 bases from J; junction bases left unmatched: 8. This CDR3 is CASSFNRDSLYGYTF. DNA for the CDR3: TGTGCCAGCAGTTTTAACCGGGACAGTCTCTATGGCTACACCTTC.

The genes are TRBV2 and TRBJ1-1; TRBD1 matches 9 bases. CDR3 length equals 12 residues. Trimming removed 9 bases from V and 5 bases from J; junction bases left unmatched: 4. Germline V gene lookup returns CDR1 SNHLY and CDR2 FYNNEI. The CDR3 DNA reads TGTGCCAGTAACAGGGGGCTGACTGAAGCTTTCTTT. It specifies CASNRGLTEAFF.

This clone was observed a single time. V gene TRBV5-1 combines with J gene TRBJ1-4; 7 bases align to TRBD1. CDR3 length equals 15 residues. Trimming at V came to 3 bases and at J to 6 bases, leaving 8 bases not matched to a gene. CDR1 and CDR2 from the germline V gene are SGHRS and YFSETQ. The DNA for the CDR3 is TGCGCCAGCAGCTCTATGACAGGGTCGGATGAAAAACTGTTTTTT. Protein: CASSSMTGSDEKLFF.

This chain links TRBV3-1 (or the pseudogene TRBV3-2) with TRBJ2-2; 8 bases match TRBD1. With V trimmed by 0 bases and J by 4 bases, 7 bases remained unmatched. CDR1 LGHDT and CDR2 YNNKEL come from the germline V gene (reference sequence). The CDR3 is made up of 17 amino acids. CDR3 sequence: CASSQDTQGAITGELFF. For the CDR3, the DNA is TGTGCCAGCAGCCAAGACACCCAGGGGGCGATCACCGGGGAGCTGTTTTTT.

DNA for the CDR3: TGTGCCAGCAGGGGTGATCGACTAGCGTTTGCTGAGCAGTTCTTC. Translating gives CASRGDRLAFAEQFF. The chain employs TRBV5-6 and TRBJ2-1; TRBD2 matches 8 bases. This CDR3 is 15 amino acids long. Germline trimming cut 5 bases from V and 9 bases from J; bases unmatched to any gene: 13. CDR1 and CDR2 (germline): SGHDT, YYEEEE.

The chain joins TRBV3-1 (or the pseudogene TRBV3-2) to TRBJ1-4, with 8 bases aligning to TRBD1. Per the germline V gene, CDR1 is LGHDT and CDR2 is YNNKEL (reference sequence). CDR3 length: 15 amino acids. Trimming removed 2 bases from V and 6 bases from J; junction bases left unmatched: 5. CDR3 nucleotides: TGTGCCAGCAGCCAAAGACAGGGGAAGGATGAAAAACTGTTTTTT. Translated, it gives CASSQRQGKDEKLFF.

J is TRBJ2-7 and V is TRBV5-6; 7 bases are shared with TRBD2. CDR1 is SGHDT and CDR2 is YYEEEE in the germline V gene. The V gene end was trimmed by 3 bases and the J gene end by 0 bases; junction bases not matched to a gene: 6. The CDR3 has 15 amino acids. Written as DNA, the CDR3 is TGTGCCAGCAGCTGGGGGGGTACGAGCTCCTACGAGCAGTACTTC. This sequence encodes CASSWGGTSSYEQYF.

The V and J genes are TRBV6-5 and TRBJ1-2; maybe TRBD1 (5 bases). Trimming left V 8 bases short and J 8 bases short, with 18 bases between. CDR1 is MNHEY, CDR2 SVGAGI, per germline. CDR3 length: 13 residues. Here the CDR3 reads CASVRGGSEGYTF. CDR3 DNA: TGTGCCAGCGTTCGCGGGGGTTCGGAGGGCTACACCTTC.

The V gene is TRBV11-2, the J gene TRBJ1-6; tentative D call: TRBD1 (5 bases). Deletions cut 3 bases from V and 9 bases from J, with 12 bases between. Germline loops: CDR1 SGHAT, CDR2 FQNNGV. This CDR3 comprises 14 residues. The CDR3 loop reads CASSFFRDSSPLHF. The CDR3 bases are TGTGCCAGCAGCTTTTTCAGGGATTCTTCACCCCTCCACTTT.

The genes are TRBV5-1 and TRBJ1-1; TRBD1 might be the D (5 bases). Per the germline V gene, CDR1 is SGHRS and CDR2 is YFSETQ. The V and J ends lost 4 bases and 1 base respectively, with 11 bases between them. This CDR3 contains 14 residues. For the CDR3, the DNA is TGCGCCAGCAGCCCGGGACTTAAGAACACTGAAGCTTTCTTT. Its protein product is CASSPGLKNTEAFF.

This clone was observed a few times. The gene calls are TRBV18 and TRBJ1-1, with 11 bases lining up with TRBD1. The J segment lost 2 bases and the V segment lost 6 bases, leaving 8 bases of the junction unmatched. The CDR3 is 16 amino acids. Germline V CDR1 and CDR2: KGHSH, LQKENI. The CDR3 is CASSTGQGAFNTEAFF. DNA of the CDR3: TGTGCCAGCTCCACTGGACAGGGGGCGTTTAACACTGAAGCTTTCTTT.

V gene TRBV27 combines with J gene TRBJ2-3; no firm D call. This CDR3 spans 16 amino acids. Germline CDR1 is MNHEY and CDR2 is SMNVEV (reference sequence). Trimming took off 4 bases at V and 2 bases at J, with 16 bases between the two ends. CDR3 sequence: CASSSRQTSLTDTQYF. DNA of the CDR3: TGTGCCAGCAGTTCCAGGCAGACAAGCCTCACAGATACGCAGTATTTT.

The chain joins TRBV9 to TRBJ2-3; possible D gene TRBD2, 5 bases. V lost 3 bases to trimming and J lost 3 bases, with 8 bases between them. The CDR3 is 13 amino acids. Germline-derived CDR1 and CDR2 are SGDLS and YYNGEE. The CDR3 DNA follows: TGTGCCAGCAGCGCCCGACTAACAGATACGCAGTATTTT. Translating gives CASSARLTDTQYF.

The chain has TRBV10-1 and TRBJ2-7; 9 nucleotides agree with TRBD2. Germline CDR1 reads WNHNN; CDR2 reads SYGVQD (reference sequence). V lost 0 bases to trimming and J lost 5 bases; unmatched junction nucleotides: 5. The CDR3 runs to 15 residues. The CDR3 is CASSESRGGVNEQYF. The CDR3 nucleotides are TGCGCCAGCAGTGAGTCGCGCGGGGGGGTCAACGAGCAGTACTTC.